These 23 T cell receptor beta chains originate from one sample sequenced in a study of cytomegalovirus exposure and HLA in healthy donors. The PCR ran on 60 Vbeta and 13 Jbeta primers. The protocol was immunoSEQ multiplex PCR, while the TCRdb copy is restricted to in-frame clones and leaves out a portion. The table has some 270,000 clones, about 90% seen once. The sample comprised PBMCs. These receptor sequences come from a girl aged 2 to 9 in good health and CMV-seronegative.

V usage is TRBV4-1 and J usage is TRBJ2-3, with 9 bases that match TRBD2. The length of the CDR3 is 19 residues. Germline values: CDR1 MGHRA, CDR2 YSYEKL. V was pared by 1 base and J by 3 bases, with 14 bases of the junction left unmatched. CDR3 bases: TGCGCCAGCAGCCAAGCAAGGGGACTAGCCGGTTCCCTTACAGATACGCAGTATTTT. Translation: CASSQARGLAGSLTDTQYF.

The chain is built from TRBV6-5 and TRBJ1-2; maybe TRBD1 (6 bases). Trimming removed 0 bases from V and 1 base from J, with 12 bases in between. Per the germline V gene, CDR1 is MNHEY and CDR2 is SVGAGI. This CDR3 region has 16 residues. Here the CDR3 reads CASSYSKTGSNYGYTF. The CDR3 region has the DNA TGTGCCAGCAGTTACTCGAAAACAGGGAGTAACTATGGCTACACCTTC.

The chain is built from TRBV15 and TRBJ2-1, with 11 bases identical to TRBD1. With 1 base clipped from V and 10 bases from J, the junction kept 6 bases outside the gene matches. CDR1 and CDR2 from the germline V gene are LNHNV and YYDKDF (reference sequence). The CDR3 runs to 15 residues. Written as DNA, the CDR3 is TGTGCCACCAGCAGAGGTGGACAGGGGGCGAAGGAGCAGTTCTTC. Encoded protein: CATSRGGQGAKEQFF.

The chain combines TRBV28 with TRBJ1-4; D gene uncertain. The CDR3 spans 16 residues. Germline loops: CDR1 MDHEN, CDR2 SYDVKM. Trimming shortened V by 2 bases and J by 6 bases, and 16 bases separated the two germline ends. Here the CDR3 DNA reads TGTGCCAGCAGTTTAATCGGAGCGGCACGGGATGAAAAACTGTTTTTT. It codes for CASSLIGAARDEKLFF.

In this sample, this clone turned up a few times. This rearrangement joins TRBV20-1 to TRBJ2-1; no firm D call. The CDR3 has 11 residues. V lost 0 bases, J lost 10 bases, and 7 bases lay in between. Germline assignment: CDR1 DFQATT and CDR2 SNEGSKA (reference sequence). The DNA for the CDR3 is TGCAGTGCTAGAGATCGAAGCGAGCAGTTCTTC. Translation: CSARDRSEQFF.

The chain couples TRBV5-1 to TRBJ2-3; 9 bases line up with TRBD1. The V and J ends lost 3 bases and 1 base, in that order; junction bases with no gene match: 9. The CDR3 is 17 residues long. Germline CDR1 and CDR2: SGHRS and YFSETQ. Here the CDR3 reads CASSSGYRDRGTDTQYF. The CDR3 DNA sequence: TGCGCCAGCAGCTCGGGGTACCGGGACAGGGGCACAGATACGCAGTATTTT.

The CDR3 here is CASSQDWAAGQPNTEAFF. The DNA for the CDR3 is TGCGCCAGCAGCCAAGATTGGGCGGCCGGACAGCCGAACACTGAAGCTTTCTTT. The rearrangement links TRBV4-1 to TRBJ1-1; D might be TRBD1 (6 bases). Deletions cut 0 bases from V and 1 base from J, with 18 bases between. CDR1 and CDR2 (germline): MGHRA, YSYEKL. This CDR3 contains 18 residues.

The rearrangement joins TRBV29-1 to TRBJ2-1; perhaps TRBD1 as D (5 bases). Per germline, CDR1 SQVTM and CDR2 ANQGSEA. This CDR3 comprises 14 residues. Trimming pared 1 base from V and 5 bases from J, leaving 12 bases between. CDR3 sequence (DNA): TGCAGCGTTGAAGCAAAGGGGCTCCACAATGAGCAGTTCTTC. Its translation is CSVEAKGLHNEQFF.

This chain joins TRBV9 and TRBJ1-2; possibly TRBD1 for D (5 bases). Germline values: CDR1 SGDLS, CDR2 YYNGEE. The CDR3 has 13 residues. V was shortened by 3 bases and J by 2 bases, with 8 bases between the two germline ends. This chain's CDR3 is CASSDRQNYGYTF. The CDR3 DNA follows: TGTGCCAGCAGCGACCGACAGAACTATGGCTACACCTTC.

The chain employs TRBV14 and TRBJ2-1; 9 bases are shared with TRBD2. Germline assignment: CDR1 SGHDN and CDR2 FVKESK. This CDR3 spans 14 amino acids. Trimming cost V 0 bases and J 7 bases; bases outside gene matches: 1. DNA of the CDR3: TGTGCCAGCAGCCAAGAGCTAGCGGGGAATGAGCAGTTCTTC. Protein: CASSQELAGNEQFF.

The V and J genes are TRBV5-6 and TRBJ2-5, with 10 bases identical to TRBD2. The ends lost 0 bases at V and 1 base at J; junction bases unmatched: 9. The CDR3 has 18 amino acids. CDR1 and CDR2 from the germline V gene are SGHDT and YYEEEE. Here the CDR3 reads CASSLGLAGPAGQETQYF. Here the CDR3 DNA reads TGTGCCAGCAGCTTGGGACTAGCGGGCCCGGCCGGCCAAGAGACCCAGTACTTC.

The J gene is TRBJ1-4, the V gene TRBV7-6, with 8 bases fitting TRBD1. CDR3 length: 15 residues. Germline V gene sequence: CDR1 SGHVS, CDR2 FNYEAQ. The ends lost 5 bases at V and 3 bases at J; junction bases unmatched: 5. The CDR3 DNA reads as TGTGCCAGCAGCCTTGACAGGGGAGCTAATGAAAAACTGTTTTTT. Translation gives CASSLDRGANEKLFF.

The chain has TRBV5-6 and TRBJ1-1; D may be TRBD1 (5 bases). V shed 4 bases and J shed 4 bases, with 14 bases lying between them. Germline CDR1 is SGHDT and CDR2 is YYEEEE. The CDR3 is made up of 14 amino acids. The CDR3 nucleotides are TGTGCCAGCAGCACGAGTGGGGGGTCCACTGAAGCTTTCTTT. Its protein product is CASSTSGGSTEAFF.

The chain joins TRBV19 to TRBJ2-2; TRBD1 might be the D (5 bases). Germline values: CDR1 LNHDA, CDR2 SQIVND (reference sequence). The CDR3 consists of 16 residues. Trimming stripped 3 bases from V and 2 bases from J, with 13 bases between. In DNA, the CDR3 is TGTGCCAGTAGTATCGGTTGGGGCGTTAACACCGGGGAGCTGTTTTTT. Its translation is CASSIGWGVNTGELFF.

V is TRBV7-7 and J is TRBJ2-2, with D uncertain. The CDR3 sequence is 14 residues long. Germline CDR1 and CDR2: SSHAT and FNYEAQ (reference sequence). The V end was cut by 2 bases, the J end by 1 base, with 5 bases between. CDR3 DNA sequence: TGTGCCAGCAGCTTAAGCGTGAACACCGGGGAGCTGTTTTTT. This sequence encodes CASSLSVNTGELFF.

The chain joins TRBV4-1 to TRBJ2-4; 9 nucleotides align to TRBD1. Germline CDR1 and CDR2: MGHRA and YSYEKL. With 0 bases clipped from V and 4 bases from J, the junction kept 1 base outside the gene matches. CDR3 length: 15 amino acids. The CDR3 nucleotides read TGCGCCAGCAGCCAAGAGGGGACAGGGAAAAACATTCAGTACTTC. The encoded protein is CASSQEGTGKNIQYF.

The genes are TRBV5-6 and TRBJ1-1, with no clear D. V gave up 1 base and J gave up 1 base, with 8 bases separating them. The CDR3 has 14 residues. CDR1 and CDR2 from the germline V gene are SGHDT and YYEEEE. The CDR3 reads CASSLWQPNTEAFF. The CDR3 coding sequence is TGTGCCAGCAGCTTGTGGCAACCGAACACTGAAGCTTTCTTT.

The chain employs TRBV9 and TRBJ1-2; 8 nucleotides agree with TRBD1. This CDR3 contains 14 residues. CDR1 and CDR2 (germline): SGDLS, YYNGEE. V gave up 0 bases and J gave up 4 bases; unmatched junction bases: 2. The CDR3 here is CASSVDTGGYGYTF. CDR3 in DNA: TGTGCCAGCAGCGTAGACACAGGGGGCTATGGCTACACCTTC.

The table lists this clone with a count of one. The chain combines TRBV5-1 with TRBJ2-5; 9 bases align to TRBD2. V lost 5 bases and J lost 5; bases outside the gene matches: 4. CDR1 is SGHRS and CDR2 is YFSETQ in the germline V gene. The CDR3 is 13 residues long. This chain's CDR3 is CASRPSGVETQYF. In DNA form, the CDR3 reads TGCGCCAGCAGACCTAGCGGGGTGGAGACCCAGTACTTC.

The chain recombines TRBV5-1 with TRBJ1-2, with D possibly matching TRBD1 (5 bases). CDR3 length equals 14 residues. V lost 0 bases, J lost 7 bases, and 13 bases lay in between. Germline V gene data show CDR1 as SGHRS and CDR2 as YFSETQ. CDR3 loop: CASSLAIRVGGYTF. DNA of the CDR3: TGCGCCAGCAGCTTGGCCATCAGGGTGGGTGGCTACACCTTC.

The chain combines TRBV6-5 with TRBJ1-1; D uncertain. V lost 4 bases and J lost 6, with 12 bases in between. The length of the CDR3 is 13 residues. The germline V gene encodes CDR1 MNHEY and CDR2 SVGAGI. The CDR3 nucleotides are TGTGCCAGCAGTTTATCCTTTAATGCTGAAGCTTTCTTT. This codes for CASSLSFNAEAFF.

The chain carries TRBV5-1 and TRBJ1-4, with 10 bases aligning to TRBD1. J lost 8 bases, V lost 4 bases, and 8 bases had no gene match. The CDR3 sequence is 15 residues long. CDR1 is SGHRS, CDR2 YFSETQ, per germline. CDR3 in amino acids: CASSARQGAGEKLFF. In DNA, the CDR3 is TGCGCCAGCAGCGCCAGACAGGGGGCCGGCGAAAAACTGTTTTTT.

CDR3: CASSDGGASYNEQFF. The CDR3, as DNA: TGTGCCAGCAGTGACGGGGGGGCCAGCTACAATGAGCAGTTCTTC. This chain joins TRBV28 and TRBJ2-1, with 8 bases lining up with TRBD2. The CDR3 contains 15 residues. Looked up from germline, CDR1 is MDHEN and CDR2 is SYDVKM. Trimming cost V 5 bases and J 3 bases; bases outside gene matches: 6.